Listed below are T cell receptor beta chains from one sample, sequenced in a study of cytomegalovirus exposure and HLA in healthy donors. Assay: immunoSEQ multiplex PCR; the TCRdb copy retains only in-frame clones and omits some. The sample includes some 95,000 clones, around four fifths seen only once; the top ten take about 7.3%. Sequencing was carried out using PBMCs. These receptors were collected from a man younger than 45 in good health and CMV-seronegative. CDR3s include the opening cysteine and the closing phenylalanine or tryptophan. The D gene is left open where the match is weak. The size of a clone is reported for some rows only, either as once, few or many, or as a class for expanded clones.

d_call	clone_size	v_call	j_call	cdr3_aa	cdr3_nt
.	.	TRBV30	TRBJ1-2	CAWTVTGYGYTF	TGTGCCTGGACCGTGACGGGCTATGGCTACACCTTC
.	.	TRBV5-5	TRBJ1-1	CASTQPGAEAFF	TGTGCCAGCACTCAACCGGGGGCTGAAGCTTTCTTT
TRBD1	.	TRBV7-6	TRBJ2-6	CASSPTVTGGIGSGANVLTF	TGTGCCAGCAGCCCTACGGTGACAGGGGGTATTGGCTCTGGGGCCAACGTCCTGACTTTC
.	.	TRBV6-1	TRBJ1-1	CASSEAAGANTEAFF	TGTGCCAGCAGTGAAGCTGCAGGGGCAAACACTGAAGCTTTCTTT
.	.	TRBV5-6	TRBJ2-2	CASSLAGGGELFF	TGTGCCAGCAGCTTGGCCGGGGGCGGGGAGCTGTTTTTT
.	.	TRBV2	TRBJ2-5	CAGGGGSAPETQYF	TGTGCCGGGGGGGGCGGGAGCGCGCCGGAGACCCAGTACTTC
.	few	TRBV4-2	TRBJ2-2	CASSQGGEPGELFF	TGTGCCAGCAGCCAAGGGGGGGAGCCCGGGGAGCTGTTTTTT
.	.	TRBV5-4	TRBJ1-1	CASSFGQLNTEAFF	TGTGCCAGCAGCTTCGGACAGCTGAACACTGAAGCTTTCTTT
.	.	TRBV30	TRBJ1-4	CAWAVTGEKLFF	TGTGCCTGGGCGGTCACCGGTGAAAAACTGTTTTTT
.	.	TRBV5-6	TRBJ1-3	CASSGGLVGNTIYF	TGTGCCAGCAGCGGAGGGTTGGTCGGAAACACCATATATTTT
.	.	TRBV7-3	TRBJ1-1	CASSGTVFTEAFF	TGTGCCAGCAGCGGAACAGTTTTCACTGAAGCTTTCTTT
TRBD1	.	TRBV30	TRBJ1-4	CAWSRGRRGEKLFF	TGTGCCTGGAGCAGGGGGCGGAGGGGTGAAAAACTGTTTTTT
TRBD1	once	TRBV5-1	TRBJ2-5	CASSPQIPGQGTLQETQYF	TGCGCCAGCAGCCCTCAAATACCGGGACAGGGAACTTTACAAGAGACCCAGTACTTC
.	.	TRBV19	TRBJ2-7	CASSISNQGYSYEQYF	TGTGCCAGTAGTATATCGAACCAGGGATACTCCTACGAGCAGTACTTC
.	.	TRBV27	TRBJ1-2	CASSLYGETGGYTF	TGTGCCAGCAGTTTATACGGGGAGACGGGCGGCTACACCTTC
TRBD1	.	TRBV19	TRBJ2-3	CASSIRQGADTQYF	TGTGCCAGTAGTATACGACAGGGCGCAGATACGCAGTATTTT
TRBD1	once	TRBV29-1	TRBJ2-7	CSVRGQDYEQYF	TGCAGCGTCCGTGGACAGGACTACGAGCAGTACTTC
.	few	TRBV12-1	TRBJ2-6	CARVRQGASGANVLTF	TGTGCCCGAGTTCGACAGGGGGCTTCTGGGGCCAACGTCCTGACTTTC
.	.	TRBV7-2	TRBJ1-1	CASSPAGRFDEAFF	TGTGCCAGCAGCCCCGCCGGGAGGTTTGATGAAGCTTTCTTT
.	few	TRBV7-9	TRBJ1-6	CASSRDTSSPLHF	TGTGCCAGCAGCCGAGACACCAGTTCACCCCTCCACTTT
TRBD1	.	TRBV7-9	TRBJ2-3	CASSGRTGGNTDTQYF	TGTGCCAGCAGCGGACGGACAGGGGGGAACACAGATACGCAGTATTTT
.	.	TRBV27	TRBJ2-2	CASSRGTGELFF	TGTGCCAGCAGTCGGGGAACAGGGGAGCTGTTTTTT
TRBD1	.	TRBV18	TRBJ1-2	CASSTGTGVARGYTF	TGTGCCAGCTCAACCGGGACAGGGGTAGCGCGGGGCTACACCTTC
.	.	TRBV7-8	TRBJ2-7	CASSPGGGVSDEQYF	TGTGCCAGCAGCCCAGGAGGAGGGGTGTCGGACGAGCAGTACTTC
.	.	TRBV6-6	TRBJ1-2	CASSIQGTYGYTF	TGTGCCAGCAGTATCCAGGGAACCTATGGCTACACCTTC
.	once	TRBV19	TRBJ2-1	CASSIGRILYNEQFF	TGTGCCAGTAGTATAGGAAGAATCCTATACAATGAGCAGTTCTTC
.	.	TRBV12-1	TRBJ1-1	CASSSLGGEYEAFF	TGTGCCAGCAGCTCTCTCGGGGGGGAGTATGAAGCTTTCTTT
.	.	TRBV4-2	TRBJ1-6	CASSQDRVRTDLSSYNSPLHF	TGTGCCAGCAGCCAAGATAGGGTGCGGACAGACCTGAGCTCCTATAATTCACCCCTCCACTTT
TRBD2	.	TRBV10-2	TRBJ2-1	CASSVLAGYNEQFF	TGCGCCAGCAGTGTGCTAGCGGGTTACAATGAGCAGTTCTTC
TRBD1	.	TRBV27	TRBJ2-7	CASSTTGGSYEQYF	TGTGCCAGCAGCACCACAGGGGGCTCCTACGAGCAGTACTTC
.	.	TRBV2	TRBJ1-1	CASSLGIFNTEAFF	TGTGCCAGCAGCCTCGGGATTTTCAACACTGAAGCTTTCTTT